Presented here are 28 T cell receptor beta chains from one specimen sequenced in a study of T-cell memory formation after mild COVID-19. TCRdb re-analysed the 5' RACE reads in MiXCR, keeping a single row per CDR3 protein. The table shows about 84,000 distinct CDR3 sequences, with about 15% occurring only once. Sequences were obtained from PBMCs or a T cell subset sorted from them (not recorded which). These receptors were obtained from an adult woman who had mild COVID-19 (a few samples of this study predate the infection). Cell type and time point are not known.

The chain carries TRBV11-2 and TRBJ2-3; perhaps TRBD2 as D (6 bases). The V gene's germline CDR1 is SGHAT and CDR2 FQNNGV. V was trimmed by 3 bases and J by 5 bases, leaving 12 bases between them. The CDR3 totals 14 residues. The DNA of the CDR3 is TGTGCCAGCAGCTTCCACGGGAGATTAGATACGCAGTATTTT. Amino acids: CASSFHGRLDTQYF.

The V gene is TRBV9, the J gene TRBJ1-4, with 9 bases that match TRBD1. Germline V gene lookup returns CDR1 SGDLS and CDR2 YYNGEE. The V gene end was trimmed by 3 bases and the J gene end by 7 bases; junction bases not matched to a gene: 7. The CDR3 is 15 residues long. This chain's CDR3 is CASSGDGTGIEKLFF. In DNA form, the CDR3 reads TGTGCCAGCAGCGGGGACGGGACAGGGATTGAAAAACTGTTTTTT.

The CDR3 region has the DNA TGTGCCAGCGAGATTTGGCCCAATGAGCAGTTCTTC. Amino acids: CASEIWPNEQFF. The chain has TRBV7-9 and TRBJ2-1; no clear D gene. The CDR3 consists of 12 residues. Germline CDR1 is SEHNR and CDR2 is FQNEAQ (reference sequence). The ends were cut back, 8 bases at V and 6 bases at J, with 11 bases in the middle.

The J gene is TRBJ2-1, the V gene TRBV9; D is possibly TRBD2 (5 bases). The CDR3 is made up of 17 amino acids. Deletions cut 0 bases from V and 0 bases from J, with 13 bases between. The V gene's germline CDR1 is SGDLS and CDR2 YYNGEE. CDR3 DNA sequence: TGTGCCAGCAGCGTAGTCGGTCGGGAACGCTCCTACAATGAGCAGTTCTTC. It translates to CASSVVGRERSYNEQFF.

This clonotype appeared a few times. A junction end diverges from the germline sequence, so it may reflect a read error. The CDR3 DNA follows: TGTGCCAGCAGCGCGGGTGGAGGGGCGAAATTCTTC. This translates into CASSAGGGAKFF. The rearrangement links TRBV9 to TRBJ1-2; a possible D gene is TRBD1 (5 bases). In germline, CDR1 is SGDLS, CDR2 YYNGEE. This CDR3 has 12 residues.

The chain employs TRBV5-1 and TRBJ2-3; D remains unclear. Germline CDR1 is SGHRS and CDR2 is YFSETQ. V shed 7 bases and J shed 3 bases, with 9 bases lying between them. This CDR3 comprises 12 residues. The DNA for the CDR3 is TGCGCCAGCCCCACCGGGACAGATACGCAGTATTTT. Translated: CASPTGTDTQYF.

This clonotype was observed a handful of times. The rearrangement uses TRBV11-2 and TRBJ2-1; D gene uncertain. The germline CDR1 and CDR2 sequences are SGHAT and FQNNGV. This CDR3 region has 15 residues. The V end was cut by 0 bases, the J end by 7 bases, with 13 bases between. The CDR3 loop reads CASSLDAQPVNEQFF. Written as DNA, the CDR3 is TGTGCCAGCAGCTTAGACGCTCAACCCGTTAATGAGCAGTTCTTC.

CDR3 nucleotide sequence: TGTGCCAGCAGATCTTTCTCTAGCGGCAATGAGCAGTTCTTC. Protein sequence: CASRSFSSGNEQFF. The chain recombines TRBV7-9 with TRBJ2-1; TRBD2 matches at 7 bases. J was trimmed by 6 bases and V by 6 bases; bases with no gene match: 8. Germline V gene sequence: CDR1 SEHNR, CDR2 FQNEAQ (reference sequence). The CDR3 contains 14 residues.

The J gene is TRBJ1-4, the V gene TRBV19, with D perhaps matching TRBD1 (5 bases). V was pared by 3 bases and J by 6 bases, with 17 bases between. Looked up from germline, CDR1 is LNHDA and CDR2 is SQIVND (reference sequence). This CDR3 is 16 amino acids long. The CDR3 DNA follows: TGTGCCAGTAGTATCGCCATCGGGCAGGGAGATGAAAAACTGTTTTTT. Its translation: CASSIAIGQGDEKLFF.

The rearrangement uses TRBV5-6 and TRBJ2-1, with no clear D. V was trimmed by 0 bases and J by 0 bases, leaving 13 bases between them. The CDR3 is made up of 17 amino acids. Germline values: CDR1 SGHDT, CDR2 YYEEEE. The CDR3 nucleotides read TGTGCCAGCAGCTTGGATAGTGGGCTGAGCTCCTACAATGAGCAGTTCTTC. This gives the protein CASSLDSGLSSYNEQFF.

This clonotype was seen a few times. The CDR3 protein is CASSLGESPHEQYF. The CDR3 DNA reads as TGTGCCAGCAGCTTAGGGGAATCCCCACACGAGCAGTACTTC. V is TRBV7-9 and J is TRBJ2-7; no clear D. In germline, CDR1 is SEHNR, CDR2 FQNEAQ (reference sequence). Between the trimmed V and J ends, which lost 1 base and 5 bases, there was a span of 12 bases. This CDR3 comprises 14 residues. The variable domain in full, completed from reference TRBV7-9 and TRBJ2-7, reads DTGVSQNPRHKITKRGQNVTFRCDPISEHNRLYWYRQTLGQGPEFLTYFQNEAQLEKSRLLSDRFSAERPKGSFSTLEIQRTEQGDSAMYLCASSLGESPHEQYFGPGTRLTVT.

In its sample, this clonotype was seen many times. Written as DNA, the CDR3 is TGTGCCAGCAGCTTCGGCTATGAGCAGTTCTTC. This translates into CASSFGYEQFF. The V and J genes are TRBV7-9 and TRBJ2-1; D gene unclear. Trimming left V 3 bases short and J 8 bases short, with 5 bases between. The length of the CDR3 is 11 residues. In germline, CDR1 is SEHNR, CDR2 FQNEAQ (reference sequence).

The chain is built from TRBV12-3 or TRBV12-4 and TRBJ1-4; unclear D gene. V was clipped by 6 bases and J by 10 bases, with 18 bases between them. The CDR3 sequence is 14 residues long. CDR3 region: CASSESGVGRKLFF. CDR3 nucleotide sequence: TGTGCCAGCAGCGAATCGGGAGTAGGAAGAAAACTGTTTTTT.

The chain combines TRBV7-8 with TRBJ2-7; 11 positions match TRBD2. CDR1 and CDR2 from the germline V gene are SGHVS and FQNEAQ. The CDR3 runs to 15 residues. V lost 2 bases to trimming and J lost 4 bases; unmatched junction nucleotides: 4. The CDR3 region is CASSLLAGGRYEQYF. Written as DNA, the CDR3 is TGTGCCAGCAGCTTACTAGCGGGAGGACGTTACGAGCAGTACTTC.

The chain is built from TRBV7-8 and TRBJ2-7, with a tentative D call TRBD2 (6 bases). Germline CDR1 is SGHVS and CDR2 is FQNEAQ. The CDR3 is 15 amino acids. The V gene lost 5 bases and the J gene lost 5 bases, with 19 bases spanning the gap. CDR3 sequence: CASSPPGGRNHEQYF. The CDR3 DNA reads TGTGCCAGCAGCCCCCCTGGGGGGAGAAATCACGAGCAGTACTTC.

CDR3 bases: TGTGCCAGCAATACAGGGGACCTCTCCTACGAGCAGTACTTC. Its translation is CASNTGDLSYEQYF. The rearrangement uses TRBV6-2 or TRBV6-3 and TRBJ2-7; 7 positions agree with TRBD1. V lost 7 bases, J lost 0 bases, and 6 bases stayed unmatched. The CDR3 consists of 14 residues. Germline values: CDR1 MNHEY, CDR2 SVGEGT.

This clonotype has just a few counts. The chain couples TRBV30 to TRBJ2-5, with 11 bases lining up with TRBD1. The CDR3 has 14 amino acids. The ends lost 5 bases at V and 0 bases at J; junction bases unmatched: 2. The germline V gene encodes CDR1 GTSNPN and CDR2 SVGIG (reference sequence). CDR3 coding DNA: TGTGCCTGGGGGACAGGGGGGTACCAAGAGACCCAGTACTTC. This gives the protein CAWGTGGYQETQYF.

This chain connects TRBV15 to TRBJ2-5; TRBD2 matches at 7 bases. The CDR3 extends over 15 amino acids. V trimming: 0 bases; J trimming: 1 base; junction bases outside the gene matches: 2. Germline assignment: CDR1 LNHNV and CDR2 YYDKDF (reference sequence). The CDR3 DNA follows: TGTGCCACCAGCAGAGATGGGGGGGGCCAAGAGACCCAGTACTTC. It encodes CATSRDGGGQETQYF.

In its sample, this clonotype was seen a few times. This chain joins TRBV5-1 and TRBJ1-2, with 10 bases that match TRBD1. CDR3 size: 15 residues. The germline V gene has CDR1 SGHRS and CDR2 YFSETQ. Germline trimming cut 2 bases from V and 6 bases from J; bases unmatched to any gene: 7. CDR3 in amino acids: CASSFRDRGLDGYTF. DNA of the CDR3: TGCGCCAGCAGCTTTCGGGACAGGGGATTGGATGGCTACACCTTC.

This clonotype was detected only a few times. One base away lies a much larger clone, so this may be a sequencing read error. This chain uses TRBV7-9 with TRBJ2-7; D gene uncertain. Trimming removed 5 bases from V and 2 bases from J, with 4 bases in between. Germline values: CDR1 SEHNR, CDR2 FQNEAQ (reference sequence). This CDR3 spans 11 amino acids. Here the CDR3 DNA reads TGTGCCAGCAGCCACCCCTACGAGCAGTACTTC. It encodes CASSHPYEQYF.

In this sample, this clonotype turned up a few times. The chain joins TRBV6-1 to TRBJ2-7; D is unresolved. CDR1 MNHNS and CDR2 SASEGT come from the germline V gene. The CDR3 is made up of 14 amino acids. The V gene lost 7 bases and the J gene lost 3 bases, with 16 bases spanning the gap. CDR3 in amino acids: CASNPQAGGYEQYF. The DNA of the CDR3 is TGTGCCAGCAATCCGCAGGCAGGCGGCTACGAGCAGTACTTC.

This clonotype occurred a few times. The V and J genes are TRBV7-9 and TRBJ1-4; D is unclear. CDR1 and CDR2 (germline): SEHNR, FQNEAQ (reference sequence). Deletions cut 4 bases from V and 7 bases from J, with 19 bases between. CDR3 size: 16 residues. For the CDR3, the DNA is TGTGCCAGCAGCTCCAGAAGCGGCCCAACTTTTGAAAAACTGTTTTTT. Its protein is CASSSRSGPTFEKLFF.

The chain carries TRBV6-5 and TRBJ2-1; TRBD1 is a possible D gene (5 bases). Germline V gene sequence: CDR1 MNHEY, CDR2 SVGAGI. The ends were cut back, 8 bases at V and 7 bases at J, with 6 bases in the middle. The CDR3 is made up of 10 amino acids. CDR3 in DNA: TGTGCCAGCGGGGCGAATGAGCAGTTCTTC. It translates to CASGANEQFF.

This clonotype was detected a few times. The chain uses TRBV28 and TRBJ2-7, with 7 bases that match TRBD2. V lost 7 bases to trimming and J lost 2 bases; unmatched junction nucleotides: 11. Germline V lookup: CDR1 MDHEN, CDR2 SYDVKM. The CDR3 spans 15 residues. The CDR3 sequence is CASKLLSGAAYEQYF. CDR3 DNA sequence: TGTGCCAGCAAGCTCCTAAGCGGGGCAGCCTACGAGCAGTACTTC.

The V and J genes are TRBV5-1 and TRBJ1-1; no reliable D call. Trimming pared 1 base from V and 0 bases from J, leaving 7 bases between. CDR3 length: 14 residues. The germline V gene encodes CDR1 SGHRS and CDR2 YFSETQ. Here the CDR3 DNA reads TGCGCCAGCAGCTTGAGGGCAGTGAACACTGAAGCTTTCTTT. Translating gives CASSLRAVNTEAFF.

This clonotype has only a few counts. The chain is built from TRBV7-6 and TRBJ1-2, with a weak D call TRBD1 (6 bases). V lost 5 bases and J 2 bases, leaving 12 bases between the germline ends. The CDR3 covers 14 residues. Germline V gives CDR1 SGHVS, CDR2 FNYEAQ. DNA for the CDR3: TGTGCCAGCAGCCCAGACAGGCTAAACTATGGCTACACCTTC. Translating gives CASSPDRLNYGYTF.

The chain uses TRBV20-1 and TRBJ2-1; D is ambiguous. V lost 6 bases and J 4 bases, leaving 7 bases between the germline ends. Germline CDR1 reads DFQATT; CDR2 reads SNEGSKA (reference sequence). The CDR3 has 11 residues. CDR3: CSADRYNEQFF. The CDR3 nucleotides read TGCAGTGCAGACCGTTACAATGAGCAGTTCTTC.

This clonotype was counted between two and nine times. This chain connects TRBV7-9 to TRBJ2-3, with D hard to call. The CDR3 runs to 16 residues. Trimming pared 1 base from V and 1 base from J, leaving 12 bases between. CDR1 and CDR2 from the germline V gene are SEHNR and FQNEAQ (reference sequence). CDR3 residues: CASSLDLSPGTDTQYF. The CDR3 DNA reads TGTGCCAGCAGCTTAGATTTATCACCTGGCACAGATACGCAGTATTTT.